This entry describes one TCR beta chain. In its sample, this clone was seen a few times. The antigen it recognizes is unknown. No qualities accompany the bases; no much larger clone lies one base away. The data belong to a study of beta chain features in type 1 diabetes (dated by TCRdb to the late 2010s). Background for the entire study: No differences in mean age, gender distribution, total cell number or subset yield were found between patients and healthy donors. Across all samples, some 99 million sorted cells were examined, and cell number per subset correlated strongly with RNA yield. In the study, recently diagnosed type 1 diabetes patients and matched healthy donors were compared on the TCRB repertoires of their sorted circulating CD4+ T cell subsets. Whereas all 30 or so donors provided naive and central memory subsets, regulatory and stem cell-like memory subsets were isolated from just 8 patients and about eight healthy donors. Overall study results and their limits: Patients with type 1 diabetes made fewer insertions and deleted more nucleotides at VDJ recombination sites, implying thymic rearrangement abnormalities. PCR may preferentially amplify shorter templates, but because patient and control samples were amplified and corrected together, any resulting skew would affect both groups equally. Type 1 diabetes patients showed a moderate but significant shortening of TCRB CDR3 length in all four CD4+ subsets. Because cDNA rather than genomic DNA was sequenced, highly expressing activated cells could have been over-represented, although no difference in activation and CD3 levels was found between groups. Only small numbers of individuals were included in the HLA sub-analyses, which left unresolved whether HLA type had any influence on TCRB rearrangement. Naive, central memory and regulatory TCRB repertoires appeared to be more alike among patients than among healthy donors.

A single peripheral blood draw of around 0.11 L on average was collected from each donor into heparinised tubes. Naive, central memory, regulatory and stem cell-like memory CD4+ T cells were sorted on a BD FACSAria II using a panel including CD45RO, CCR7, CD25, CD127, CD95 and CD27. A purity above 95% was achieved for all sorted populations. PBMCs were isolated right away by Lymphoprep density gradient centrifugation and were stained directly, without culture. Samples were stained and sorted in pairs, with one healthy donor and one patient per experiment, so that batch effects were minimized. From the cysteine up to the phenylalanine, the CDR3 has a length of 15 residues. The sequence is cut down to CDR3 DNA, 45 bases in frame from base 1. The germline V gene encodes CDR1 ENHRY and CDR2 SYGVKD. The junction shows trimming of 3 bases on V and 0 bases on J, plus 9 bases between the germline ends. All of the isolated RNA was reverse transcribed with the High Capacity cDNA Reverse Transcription Kit, so expressed TCRB transcripts were sequenced. Naive, central memory and regulatory T cell samples underwent deep immunoSEQ sequencing, averaging around 4 million total reads per sample. Sorted cells were lysed in RLT buffer and RNA was extracted with DNase-treated RNeasy Micro or Mini kits, depending on cell number. Each cell subset was processed on its own to prevent cross-contamination, while patient and healthy donor samples were processed together. The immunoSEQ multiplex PCR was used to amplify TCRB sequences from cDNA, yielding 87-bp fragments that span the CDR3 region. Sequencing of the amplicons was done on the Illumina HiSeq platform. The study's own analysis went as follows. Synthetic template baselines were used to correct PCR bias computationally, reads within Hamming distance 2 were collapsed together, and singletons that could not be merged were discarded. Reads were aligned against IMGT to assign V, D and J genes, CDR3 length and insertions or deletions at six rearrangement sites. Within each subset, clonotype counts were normalized to sorted cell number, and only after that were true diversity and Gini coefficients computed with the tcR R package. The overlap coefficient, calculated on TCRB nucleotide sequences, was used to measure repertoire sharing. Out-of-frame TCRB sequences from naive cells were analyzed as a proxy for the pre-selection repertoire. TCRdb carries this immuneACCESS record with in-frame sequences only. Its versions omit some clonotypes, under half of them owing to an unresolved V gene in the studies checked, with the rest unexplained. For V, J and clone size, that table is used; D and trimming come from the DNA. The sample table records 900,000 or so clones; roughly a sixth of these occur just once. 0.02% to 0.025% of the sample comes from the top ten.

This TCR came from a woman aged 18-30 years in good health. The chain links TRBV10-3 with TRBJ1-3; the D region possibly corresponds to TRBD1 (5 bases align). Sample: naive CD4+ T cells from blood. The sample's cell subset or site, from its label and the paper: true naive CD4+ T cells. This receptor has the CDR3 CAISEGDLSGNTIYF. The nucleotide sequence is TGTGCCATCAGTGAAGGGGATCTCTCTGGAAACACCATATATTTT.